The 25 T cell receptor beta chains presented below share a single source sample, sequenced in a study of shared clonotypes between healthy human individuals. TCRdb's copy holds only in-frame clones and misses some; the assay was immunoSEQ multiplex PCR. The sample lists roughly 2 million clones; roughly 94% were seen once. In the naive CD8 group, cells lacked CD45RO and were positively selected for CCR7, so terminally differentiated effector memory CD45RA+ cells were left out. The sample taken for sequencing was naive CD8+ T cells sorted from blood. The receptor source for this set is a man between 18 and 29 years old in good health.

The chain couples TRBV29-1 to TRBJ1-2; no firm D call. Looked up from germline, CDR1 is SQVTM and CDR2 is ANQGSEA. The V gene lost 3 bases and the J gene lost 6 bases, with 8 bases spanning the gap. This CDR3 comprises 11 residues. The CDR3 nucleotides are TGCAGCGTTGACAAAATCGATGGCTACACCTTC. Translated, it gives CSVDKIDGYTF.

The V and J genes are TRBV6-6 and TRBJ1-5, with D perhaps TRBD1 (6 bases). Trimming removed 5 bases from V and 4 bases from J, with 15 bases in between. The CDR3 has 15 amino acids. Germline V gene data show CDR1 as MNHNY and CDR2 as SVGAGI (reference sequence). Here the CDR3 DNA reads TGTGCCAGCAGTCCAGGGGCTGGGGTTAATCAGCCCCAGCATTTT. This translates into CASSPGAGVNQPQHF.

The chain links TRBV10-1 to TRBJ2-3, with 9 bases fitting TRBD2. Germline-derived CDR1 and CDR2 are WNHNN and SYGVQD (reference sequence). V was pared by 2 bases and J by 4 bases, with 7 bases of the junction left unmatched. The CDR3 covers 16 residues. The CDR3 sequence is CASSEVAGEAPDTQYF. The CDR3 bases are TGCGCCAGCAGTGAGGTAGCGGGGGAGGCCCCAGATACGCAGTATTTT.

V gene TRBV9 combines with J gene TRBJ2-1, with a tentative D call TRBD1 (5 bases). Germline V gene data show CDR1 as SGDLS and CDR2 as YYNGEE. This CDR3 has 15 amino acids. Trimming stripped 1 base from V and 0 bases from J, with 8 bases between. The DNA for the CDR3 is TGTGCCAGCAGCGTAACTGGGGCCTCCTACAATGAGCAGTTCTTC. Protein product: CASSVTGASYNEQFF.

This sequence joins TRBV14 and TRBJ2-7; TRBD2 matches at 7 bases. Germline V gene lookup returns CDR1 SGHDN and CDR2 FVKESK. The CDR3 runs 15 residues. The J segment lost 5 bases and the V segment lost 6 bases, leaving 13 bases of the junction unmatched. The CDR3 region has the DNA TGTGCCAGCAGTCAGATGGAGCGGGAAGGTGACGAGCAGTACTTC. This sequence encodes CASSQMEREGDEQYF.

The chain links TRBV9 to TRBJ2-1; D is possibly TRBD2 (6 bases). The CDR3 totals 16 residues. CDR1 and CDR2 (germline): SGDLS, YYNGEE. V lost 4 bases, J lost 6 bases, and 20 bases lay in between. The CDR3 protein is CASSSPLAIGGNEQFF. DNA of the CDR3: TGTGCCAGCAGCTCCCCCTTAGCGATCGGGGGCAATGAGCAGTTCTTC.

The chain couples TRBV5-1 to TRBJ1-2, with TRBD1 matching 7 bases. The junction had 11 bases not matched to a gene; V was cut back by 3 bases and J by 6 bases. Per germline, CDR1 SGHRS and CDR2 YFSETQ. The CDR3 extends over 15 amino acids. The CDR3 DNA sequence: TGCGCCAGCAGCTCATCAGGGGGACAACTGAATGGCTACACCTTC. The encoded protein is CASSSSGGQLNGYTF.

The chain recombines TRBV7-6 with TRBJ2-7, with D possibly TRBD2 on 5 matching bases. Germline loops: CDR1 SGHVS, CDR2 FNYEAQ. Trimming left V 1 base short and J 7 bases short, with 17 bases between. The CDR3 is 15 residues long. CDR3 DNA: TGTGCCAGCAGCTTAGACGTCCTATGGGGAGAAGAGCAGTACTTC. Protein sequence: CASSLDVLWGEEQYF.

The chain is built from TRBV9 and TRBJ2-1, with a possible D match to TRBD1 (5 bases). Germline assignment: CDR1 SGDLS and CDR2 YYNGEE. V shed 6 bases and J shed 9 bases, with 19 bases lying between them. The CDR3 consists of 14 residues. This CDR3 is CASTNPQGSGEQFF. The CDR3 DNA sequence: TGTGCCAGCACCAACCCCCAGGGTAGTGGTGAGCAGTTCTTC.

V gene TRBV27 combines with J gene TRBJ1-5; no clear D. V was shortened by 0 bases and J by 10 bases, with 13 bases between the two germline ends. The germline V gene has CDR1 MNHEY and CDR2 SMNVEV (reference sequence). CDR3 length: 14 amino acids. The CDR3 DNA follows: TGTGCCAGCAGTTTATCGAGTAACGGCCTCCCCCAGCATTTT. It encodes CASSLSSNGLPQHF.

The chain combines TRBV29-1 with TRBJ2-7; 7 bases are shared with TRBD1. The germline V gene has CDR1 SQVTM and CDR2 ANQGSEA. The V segment lost 7 bases and the J segment 0 bases; nucleotides outside the gene matches: 18. There are 17 residues in the CDR3. Here the CDR3 reads CSAKGDPATGSSYEQYF. In DNA form, the CDR3 reads TGCAGCGCGAAAGGCGATCCTGCGACAGGGAGCTCCTACGAGCAGTACTTC.

This rearrangement joins TRBV7-6 to TRBJ2-5; possibly TRBD2 for D (6 bases). The CDR3 is made up of 14 amino acids. Germline V gives CDR1 SGHVS, CDR2 FNYEAQ. Trimming stripped 2 bases from V and 5 bases from J, with 12 bases between. Here the CDR3 reads CASSLMGGDETQYF. The CDR3 DNA is TGTGCCAGCAGCTTAATGGGGGGTGACGAGACCCAGTACTTC.

The genes are TRBV6-6 and TRBJ1-5; D call uncertain. Germline CDR1 MNHNY, CDR2 SVGAGI (reference sequence). This CDR3 has 12 amino acids. V was cut by 2 bases and J by 15 bases, with 14 bases left in between. CDR3 nucleotide sequence: TGTGCCAGCAGTTACGATCACCTTGGTCGGCATTTT. Amino acid sequence: CASSYDHLGRHF.

The genes are TRBV9 and TRBJ1-6; 7 bases align to TRBD1. The CDR3 loop spans 19 amino acids. V trimming: 4 bases; J trimming: 6 bases; junction bases outside the gene matches: 19. Germline lookup yields CDR1 SGDLS and CDR2 YYNGEE. CDR3 residues: CASSPGGQALSFSNSPLHF. Here the CDR3 DNA reads TGTGCCAGCAGCCCAGGAGGACAGGCCCTCTCGTTCAGTAATTCACCCCTCCACTTT.

The chain joins TRBV5-4 to TRBJ2-2; D remains ambiguous. CDR1 is SGHNT, CDR2 YYREEE, per germline (reference sequence). There are 11 residues in the CDR3. V was shortened by 4 bases and J by 6 bases, with 4 bases between the two germline ends. This CDR3 reads CASSTSGELFF. The DNA for the CDR3 is TGTGCCAGCAGCACCTCCGGGGAGCTGTTTTTT.

This chain joins TRBV7-2 and TRBJ2-1; 13 bases agree with TRBD2. The CDR3 covers 15 residues. CDR1 and CDR2 (germline): SGHTA, FQGNSA. With 3 bases clipped from V and 9 bases from J, the junction kept 5 bases outside the gene matches. CDR3 sequence reads: CASSFSTSGGGEQFF. CDR3 nucleotides: TGTGCCAGCAGCTTTAGCACTAGCGGGGGGGGTGAGCAGTTCTTC.

The chain joins TRBV13 to TRBJ2-1, with 11 nucleotides matching TRBD1. The CDR3 sequence is 16 residues long. Trimming cost V 5 bases and J 3 bases; bases outside gene matches: 6. Germline V gene lookup returns CDR1 PRHDT and CDR2 FYEKMQ (reference sequence). CDR3: CASSLSGTGGYNEQFF. DNA of the CDR3: TGTGCCAGCAGCCTAAGCGGGACAGGGGGCTACAATGAGCAGTTCTTC. Complete variable domain (other parts from reference TRBV13 and TRBJ2-1): AAGVIQSPRHLIKEKRETATLKCYPIPRHDTVYWYQQGPGQDPQFLISFYEKMQSDKGSIPDRFSAQQFSDYHSELNMSSLELGDSALYFCASSLSGTGGYNEQFFGPGTRLTVL.

The J gene is TRBJ2-7, the V gene TRBV4-3; D is uncertain. Trimming cost V 0 bases and J 6 bases, with 9 bases left between them. The CDR3 consists of 13 residues. Germline values: CDR1 LGHNA, CDR2 YSLEER. CDR3 DNA: TGCGCCAGCAGCCAAGATGCCCAGCGCGAGCAGTACTTC. This codes for CASSQDAQREQYF.

Concerning this clone itself: Within the sample, other DNA sequences also encode this same CDR3. DNA for the CDR3: TGTGCCAGCAGTTTACTAGCGGGGAGGGAGACCCAGTACTTC. It codes for CASSLLAGRETQYF. The V and J genes are TRBV28 and TRBJ2-5; 9 bases are a match to TRBD2. CDR3 size: 14 residues. V lost 2 bases, J lost 5 bases, and 3 bases stayed unmatched. The germline V gene has CDR1 MDHEN and CDR2 SYDVKM.

The CDR3 reads CASSLEDQGDGYTF. CDR3 in DNA: TGCGCCAGCAGCTTGGAAGATCAGGGGGATGGCTACACCTTC. This sequence joins TRBV5-1 and TRBJ1-2, with 7 bases identical to TRBD1. The CDR3 consists of 14 residues. V gave up 0 bases and J gave up 6 bases; unmatched junction bases: 5. The V gene's germline CDR1 is SGHRS and CDR2 YFSETQ.

This sequence joins TRBV6-1 and TRBJ1-2; D remains ambiguous. V was shortened by 4 bases and J by 3 bases, with 27 bases between the two germline ends. CDR1 is MNHNS, CDR2 SASEGT, per germline. The CDR3 runs 19 residues. CDR3 sequence (DNA): TGTGCCAGCAGTGGGTCGGGCATTCCGACCGCTGGGTATGACTATGGCTACACCTTC. Protein product: CASSGSGIPTAGYDYGYTF.

This chain links TRBV29-1 with TRBJ2-7, with 9 bases fitting TRBD1. Germline V CDR1 and CDR2: SQVTM, ANQGSEA. V gave up 4 bases and J gave up 5 bases; unmatched junction bases: 9. The CDR3 runs 14 residues. The chain's CDR3 is CSVVSGTGIHEQYF. The CDR3 DNA follows: TGCAGCGTTGTATCCGGGACAGGGATCCACGAGCAGTACTTC.

DNA for the CDR3: TGTGCCAGCAGTTTCCTCCCCTGGTCCGAAGCGGGGGGGGTTAGCACAGATACGCAGTATTTT. Translating it yields CASSFLPWSEAGGVSTDTQYF. V is TRBV28 and J is TRBJ2-3, with 10 bases fitting TRBD2. V lost 3 bases to trimming and J lost 0 bases; unmatched junction nucleotides: 18. The CDR3 consists of 21 residues. CDR1 is MDHEN, CDR2 SYDVKM, per germline.

This chain uses TRBV7-9 with TRBJ2-1; weak D call: TRBD1 (7 bases). The germline gives CDR1 SEHNR, CDR2 FQNEAQ (reference sequence). The V end was cut by 1 base, the J end by 8 bases, with 18 bases between. CDR3 size: 16 residues. CDR3 sequence: CASSLVDRVTGDEQFF. The CDR3 DNA follows: TGTGCCAGCAGCTTAGTCGACAGGGTAACGGGGGATGAGCAGTTCTTC.

There are a few counts of this clone. This chain joins TRBV30 and TRBJ1-6, with unresolved D. In germline, CDR1 is GTSNPN, CDR2 SVGIG (reference sequence). V was trimmed by 0 bases and J by 8 bases, leaving 8 bases between them. This CDR3 spans 13 amino acids. The DNA of the CDR3 is TGTGCCTGGAGTGTTACCTTTGATTCACCCCTCCACTTT. As protein: CAWSVTFDSPLHF.